The source of this T cell receptor beta chain is a study of technical replicates of blood from a handful of donors. Clones were sequenced by immunoSEQ multiplex PCR, and TCRdb holds only the in-frame ones, with some missing. The sample carries tens of thousands of clones, approximately 94% recorded once. This CDR3 has 14 amino acids. Trimming shortened V by 0 bases and J by 5 bases, and 11 bases separated the two germline ends. CDR1 is SGHDT and CDR2 is YYEEEE in the germline V gene. This TCR derives from a human donor in good health. The V and J genes are TRBV5-6 and TRBJ2-5; D is possibly TRBD1 (5 bases). The sample taken for sequencing was T cells isolated from PBMCs. The CDR3 nucleotides read TGTGCCAGCAGCTTGGGGACCCCAGGGGAGACCCAGTACTTC. It specifies CASSLGTPGETQYF.